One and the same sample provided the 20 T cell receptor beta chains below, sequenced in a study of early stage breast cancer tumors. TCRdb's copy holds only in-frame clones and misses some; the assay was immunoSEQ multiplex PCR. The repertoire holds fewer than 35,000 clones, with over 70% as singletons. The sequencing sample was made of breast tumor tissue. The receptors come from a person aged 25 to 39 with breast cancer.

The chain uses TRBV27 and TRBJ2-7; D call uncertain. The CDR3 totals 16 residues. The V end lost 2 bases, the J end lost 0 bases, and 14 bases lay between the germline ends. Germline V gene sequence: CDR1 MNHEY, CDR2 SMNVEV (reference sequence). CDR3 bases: TGTGCCAGCAGTTTAGTCGCCCCTTGGTTCTCCTACGAGCAGTACTTC. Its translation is CASSLVAPWFSYEQYF.

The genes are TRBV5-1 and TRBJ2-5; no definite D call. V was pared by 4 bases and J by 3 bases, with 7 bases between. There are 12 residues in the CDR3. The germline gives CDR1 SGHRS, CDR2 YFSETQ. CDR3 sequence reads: CASSIEEETQYF. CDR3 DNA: TGCGCCAGCAGCATCGAGGAAGAGACCCAGTACTTC.

CDR3 residues: CASSPETSGSFSYEQYF. CDR3 bases: TGTGCCAGCTCACCTGAGACTAGCGGGAGTTTCTCCTACGAGCAGTACTTC. This chain connects TRBV18 to TRBJ2-7; 12 positions match TRBD2. Germline assignment: CDR1 KGHSH and CDR2 LQKENI. Trimming at V came to 3 bases and at J to 0 bases, leaving 6 bases not matched to a gene. The CDR3 is 17 amino acids.

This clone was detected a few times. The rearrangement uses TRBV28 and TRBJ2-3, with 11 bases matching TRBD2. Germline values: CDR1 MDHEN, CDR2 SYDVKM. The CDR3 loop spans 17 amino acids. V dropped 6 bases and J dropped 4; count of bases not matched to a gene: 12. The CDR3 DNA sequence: TGTGCCAGCAGCCACGACGTGGGACTAGCGGACTCAGATACGCAGTATTTT. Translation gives CASSHDVGLADSDTQYF.

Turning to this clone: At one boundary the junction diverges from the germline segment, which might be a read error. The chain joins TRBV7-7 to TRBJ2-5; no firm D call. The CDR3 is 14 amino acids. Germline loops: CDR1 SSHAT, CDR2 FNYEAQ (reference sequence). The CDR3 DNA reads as TGTGCTAGCAGCTCCTTGGCTGGCCAAGAGACCCAGTACTTC. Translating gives CASSSLAGQETQYF.

The CDR3 loop is CASSRQDPLGFPRGTQYF. DNA for the CDR3: TGCGCCAGCAGCCGACAAGATCCTTTGGGGTTTCCCCGAGGTACGCAGTATTTT. The rearrangement links TRBV4-1 to TRBJ2-3; D is ambiguous. The germline V gene has CDR1 MGHRA and CDR2 YSYEKL. The CDR3 is 18 residues long. V was shortened by 4 bases and J by 8 bases, with 28 bases between the two germline ends.

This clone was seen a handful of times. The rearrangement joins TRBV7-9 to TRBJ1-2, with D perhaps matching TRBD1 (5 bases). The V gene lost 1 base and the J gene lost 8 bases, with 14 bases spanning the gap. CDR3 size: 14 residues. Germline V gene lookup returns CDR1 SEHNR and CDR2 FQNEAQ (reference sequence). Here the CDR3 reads CASSLELDSGGYTF. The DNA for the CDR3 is TGTGCCAGCAGCTTAGAATTAGACAGTGGGGGCTACACCTTC.

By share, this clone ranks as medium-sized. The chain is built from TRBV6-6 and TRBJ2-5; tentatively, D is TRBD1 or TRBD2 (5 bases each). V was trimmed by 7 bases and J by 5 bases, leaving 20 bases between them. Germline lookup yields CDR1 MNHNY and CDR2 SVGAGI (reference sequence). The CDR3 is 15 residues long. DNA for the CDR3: TGTGCCAGCACCTCCTTGGGGGTCGGTTGGGAGACCCAGTACTTC. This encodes CASTSLGVGWETQYF.

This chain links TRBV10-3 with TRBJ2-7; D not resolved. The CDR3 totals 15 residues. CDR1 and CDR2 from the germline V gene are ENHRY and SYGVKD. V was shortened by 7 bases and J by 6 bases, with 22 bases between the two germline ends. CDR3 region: CAINLDNYGLSEQYF. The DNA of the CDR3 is TGTGCCATCAACCTAGACAACTACGGGTTGTCCGAGCAGTACTTC.

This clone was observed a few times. The CDR3 coding sequence is TGTGCCAGCAGCTTTCCTCTATTAGGCGGGGGCGGTGGCTACACCTTC. Encoded protein: CASSFPLLGGGGGYTF. The chain links TRBV5-4 to TRBJ1-2; possibly TRBD1 for D (6 bases). Germline V lookup: CDR1 SGHNT, CDR2 YYREEE (reference sequence). This CDR3 region has 16 residues. V was shortened by 2 bases and J by 7 bases, with 21 bases between the two germline ends.

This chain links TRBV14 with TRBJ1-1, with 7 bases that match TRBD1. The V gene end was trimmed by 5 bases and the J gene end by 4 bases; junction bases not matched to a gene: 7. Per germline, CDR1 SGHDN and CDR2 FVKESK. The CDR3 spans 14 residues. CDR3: CASSKQGNPTEAFF. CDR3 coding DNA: TGTGCCAGCAGCAAACAGGGGAATCCCACTGAAGCTTTCTTT.

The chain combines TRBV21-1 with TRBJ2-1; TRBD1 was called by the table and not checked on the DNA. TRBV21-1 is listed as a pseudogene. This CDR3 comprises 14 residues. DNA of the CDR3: TGTGCCAGCAGCAAGGGACAGGGGTTCAATGAGCAGTTCTTC. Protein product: CASSKGQGFNEQFF.

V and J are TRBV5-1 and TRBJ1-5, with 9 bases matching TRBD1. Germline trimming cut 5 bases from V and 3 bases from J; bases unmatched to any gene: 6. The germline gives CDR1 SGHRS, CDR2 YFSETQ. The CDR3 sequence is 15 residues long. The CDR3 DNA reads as TGCGCCAGCAGACCCGGGACAGGGAACAATCAGCCCCAGCATTTT. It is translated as CASRPGTGNNQPQHF.

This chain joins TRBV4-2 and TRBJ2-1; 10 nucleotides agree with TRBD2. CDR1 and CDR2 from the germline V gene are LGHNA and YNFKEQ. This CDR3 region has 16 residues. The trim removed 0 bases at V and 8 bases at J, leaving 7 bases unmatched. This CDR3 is CASSQESGREFDEQFF. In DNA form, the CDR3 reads TGTGCCAGCAGCCAAGAGAGCGGGAGGGAGTTCGATGAGCAGTTCTTC.

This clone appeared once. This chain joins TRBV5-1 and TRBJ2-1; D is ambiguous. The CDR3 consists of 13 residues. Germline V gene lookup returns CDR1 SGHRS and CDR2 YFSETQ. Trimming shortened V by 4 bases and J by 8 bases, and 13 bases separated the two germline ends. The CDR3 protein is CASSPSSTDEQFF. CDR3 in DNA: TGCGCCAGCAGCCCATCTAGTACCGATGAGCAGTTCTTC.

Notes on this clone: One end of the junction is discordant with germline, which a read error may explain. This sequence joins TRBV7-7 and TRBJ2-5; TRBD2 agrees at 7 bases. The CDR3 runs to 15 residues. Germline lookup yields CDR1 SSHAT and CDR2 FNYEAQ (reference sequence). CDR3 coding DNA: TGTGCTAGCAGCCCAGGTGGGGGAGGGCGCGAGACCCAGTACTTC. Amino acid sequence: CASSPGGGGRETQYF.

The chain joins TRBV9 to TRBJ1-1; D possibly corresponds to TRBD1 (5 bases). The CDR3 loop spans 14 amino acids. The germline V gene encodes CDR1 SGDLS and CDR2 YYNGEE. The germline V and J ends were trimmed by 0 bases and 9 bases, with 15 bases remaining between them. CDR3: CASSVALGDLKAFF. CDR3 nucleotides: TGTGCCAGCAGCGTAGCCCTCGGGGACCTAAAAGCTTTCTTT.

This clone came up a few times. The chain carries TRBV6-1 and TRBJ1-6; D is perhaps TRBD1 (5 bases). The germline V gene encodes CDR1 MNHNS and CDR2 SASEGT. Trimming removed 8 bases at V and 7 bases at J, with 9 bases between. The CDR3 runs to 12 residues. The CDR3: CASLYRNSPLHF. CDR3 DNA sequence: TGTGCCAGCCTATACAGGAATTCACCCCTCCACTTT.

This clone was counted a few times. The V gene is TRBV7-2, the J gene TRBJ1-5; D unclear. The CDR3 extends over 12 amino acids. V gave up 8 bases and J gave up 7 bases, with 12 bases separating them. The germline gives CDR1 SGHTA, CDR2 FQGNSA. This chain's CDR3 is CASQTPRQPQHF. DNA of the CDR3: TGTGCCAGCCAGACTCCTCGACAGCCCCAGCATTTT. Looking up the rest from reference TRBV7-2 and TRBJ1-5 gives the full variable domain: GAGVSQSPSNKVTEKGKDVELRCDPISGHTALYWYRQSLGQGLEFLIYFQGNSAPDKSGLPSDRFSAERTGGSVSTLTIQRTQQEDSAVYLCASQTPRQPQHFGDGTRLSIL.

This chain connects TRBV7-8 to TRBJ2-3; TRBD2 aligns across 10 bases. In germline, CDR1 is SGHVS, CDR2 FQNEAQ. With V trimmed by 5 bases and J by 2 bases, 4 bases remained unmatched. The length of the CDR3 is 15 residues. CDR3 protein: CASSLLAGTTDTQYF. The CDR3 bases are TGTGCCAGCAGCCTACTAGCGGGGACCACAGATACGCAGTATTTT.